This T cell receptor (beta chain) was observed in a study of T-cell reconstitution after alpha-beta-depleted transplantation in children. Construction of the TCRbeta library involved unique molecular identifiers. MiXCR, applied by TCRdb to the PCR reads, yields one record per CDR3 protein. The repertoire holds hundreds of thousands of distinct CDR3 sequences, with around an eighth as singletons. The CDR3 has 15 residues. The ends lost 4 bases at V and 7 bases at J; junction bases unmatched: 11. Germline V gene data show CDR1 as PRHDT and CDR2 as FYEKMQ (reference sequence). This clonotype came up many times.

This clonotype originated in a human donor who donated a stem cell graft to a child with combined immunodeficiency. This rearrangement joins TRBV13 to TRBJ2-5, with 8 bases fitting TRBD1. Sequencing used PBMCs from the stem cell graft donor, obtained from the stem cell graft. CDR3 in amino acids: CASSSIPGGVGTQYF. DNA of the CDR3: TGTGCCAGCAGCTCTATTCCAGGGGGCGTGGGGACCCAGTACTTC.